Listed below are T cell receptor beta chains from one sample, sequenced in a study of shared T cell receptors in the human thymus. Using immunoSEQ multiplex PCR, the repertoire was profiled, and TCRdb retains in-frame clones only, with some absent. This table has hundreds of thousands of clones, approximately 90% appearing once. These data are also associated with another study on human thymus T cells.

The material sequenced was thymocytes. Receptors originate from a boy in the first two years of life with a congenital heart defect. The CDR3 runs from the conserved cysteine through the conserved F or W. A D gene is named only where the DNA matches it firmly. Not every row has a clone size; where given, it reads once, few, many or a size class.

>TRBV27|TRBJ2-3|-|TRBD2
CASSSASGYPPSTDTQYF
TGTGCCAGCAGTTCGGCTAGCGGGTATCCTCCTAGCACAGATACGCAGTATTTT
>TRBV27|TRBJ2-6|few|-
CASSFTSGQGSGANVLTF
TGTGCCAGCAGTTTCACCTCGGGGCAGGGGTCTGGGGCCAACGTCCTGACTTTC
>TRBV12-5|TRBJ1-1|-|-
CASGQDRLNTEAFF
TGTGCTAGTGGTCAGGACAGATTAAACACTGAAGCTTTCTTT
>TRBV4-3|TRBJ2-7|-|TRBD2
CASSPRGRGSYEQYF
TGCGCCAGCAGCCCCCGAGGGAGGGGTAGTTACGAGCAGTACTTC
>TRBV13|TRBJ2-7|-|-
CASSLEDSRSYEQYF
TGTGCCAGCAGCTTAGAGGACTCTCGCTCCTACGAGCAGTACTTC
>TRBV4-1|TRBJ2-7|-|TRBD1
CASSQDTSSDRGASEQYF
TGCGCCAGCAGCCAAGATACAAGTTCCGACAGGGGCGCCTCCGAGCAGTACTTC
>TRBV14|TRBJ2-7|-|TRBD2
CASSQVWLAGGTSYEQYF
TGTGCCAGCAGCCAAGTGTGGCTAGCGGGAGGAACCTCCTACGAGCAGTACTTC
>TRBV7-6|TRBJ2-1|-|-
CASSPLGNEQFF
TGTGCCAGCAGCCCACTAGGCAATGAGCAGTTCTTC
>TRBV4-2|TRBJ2-7|-|TRBD2
CASSLRTSGPWEQYF
TGTGCCAGCAGCCTTCGGACTAGCGGACCTTGGGAGCAGTACTTC
>TRBV27|TRBJ2-4|-|-
CASSTRVGNIQYF
TGTGCCAGCAGTACCAGGGTGGGGAACATTCAGTACTTC
>TRBV25-1|TRBJ2-7|-|-
CASSESHSGLPYEQYF
TGTGCCAGCAGTGAATCCCACAGCGGGCTCCCCTACGAGCAGTACTTC
>TRBV6-1|TRBJ2-7|-|-
CASSEQGNSYEQYF
TGTGCCAGCAGTGAACAGGGCAACTCCTACGAGCAGTACTTC